The T cell receptor beta chain under discussion was sequenced for a study of shared clonotypes between healthy human individuals. The table lists this clone with a count of one. 150 to 250 ng DNA, about 28,000 T cell genomes, went into each sorted-subset replicate PCR. Profiling relied on immunoSEQ multiplex PCR, and the TCRdb table lists in-frame clones only, not all of them. The sample shows some 1.4 million clones, approximately 96% of them seen only once. This CDR3 is built from 14 residues. In germline, CDR1 is LNHDA, CDR2 SQIVND (reference sequence). Trimming shortened V by 3 bases and J by 2 bases, and 9 bases separated the two germline ends.

The receptor was derived from a man aged 25-40 years in good health. The source material was naive CD4+ T cells sorted from blood. Subset noted: CD45RA+ positively selected. The genes are TRBV19 and TRBJ2-3; D tentatively reads TRBD1 or TRBD2 (5 bases each). Here the CDR3 reads CASSMGVFTDTQYF. In nucleotides, the CDR3 is TGTGCCAGTAGTATGGGGGTGTTCACAGATACGCAGTATTTT.